This TCR beta chain was profiled in a study of blood T cell repertoires in COVID-19. Whole-study context: From the United States, Italy and Spain came samples of acute and convalescent COVID-19. The analysed material was cDNA or gDNA that came from T cells, B-cell-depleted T cells, or PBMCs.

This clone was counted a single time. Authors' methods: It was from reference gene primer amplification that nucleated cell counts were estimated. TCRdb keeps only in-frame clones here, not all; method: immunoSEQ multiplex PCR. Clone size and V and J calls were adopted from that table, with D and trimming inferred from the DNA. The repertoire holds around 130,000 clones, with over 80% as singletons. During active infection, Seattle patients enrolled and were then monitored through disease. This clonotype was obtained from a man aged 25 to 45 with COVID-19, enrolled during active disease. The source material was peripheral blood.

The CDR3 nucleotides read TGTGCCAGCAGCGGTCAGGGTGAAGCTTTCTTT. Its protein product is CASSGQGEAFF. The rearrangement uses TRBV7-6 and TRBJ1-1, with D tentatively TRBD1 (5 bases). This CDR3 spans 11 amino acids. Trimming removed 5 bases at V and 7 bases at J, with 8 bases between. Germline CDR1 and CDR2: SGHVS and FNYEAQ.